This TCR beta chain is from a study of Graves' ophthalmopathy and Graves' hyperthyroidism. Study-wide results and limits: Ophthalmopathy could be told apart from stable hyperthyroidism by a 13-signature model (87.88% sensitivity, around 79% specificity). The blood repertoire also included most expanded thyroid clonotypes above 0.001 frequency.

Germline CDR1 is MGHDK and CDR2 is SYGVNS. There are 15 residues in the CDR3. V shed 3 bases and J 7 bases; nucleotides not matched to a gene: 7. Exclusion criteria comprised other autoimmune diseases, uncontrolled infections, pregnancy or lactation in patients. Physicians reached a diagnosis by relying on clinical symptoms, serum thyroxine, TRAb, thyroid ultrasound and orbital computed tomography. RNA transcripts were the source from which TCR beta CDR3 regions were amplified. The workflow started with a first-round RT-PCR run with HTBI primers and then moved on to a second-round multiplex PCR. TCRdb fed the multiplex PCR reads into MiXCR, producing one record per CDR3 protein. The sample yields 650,000 to 900,000 distinct CDR3 sequences, 40% seen once. A word on this clonotype: The antigen is not known.

The sample comprised peripheral blood. The rearrangement joins TRBV25-1 to TRBJ2-1; TRBD2 matches 9 bases. The receptor was derived from an adult man with Graves' ophthalmopathy. For the CDR3, the DNA is TGTGCCAGCAGTGACATAGCGGGAGTAGGGAATGAGCAGTTCTTC. Residues: CASSDIAGVGNEQFF.